These T cell receptor beta chains were read from a single sample in a study of T-cell memory formation after mild COVID-19. TCRdb called the 5' RACE reads again in MiXCR, with one record for every CDR3 protein. The profile shows approximately 480,000 distinct CDR3 sequences, 15% to 20% of them singletons. Sequenced material: PBMCs or a T cell subset sorted from them (not recorded which). All receptors derive from an adult woman who had mild COVID-19 (a few samples of this study predate the infection). Cell type and time point are not known. Both conserved end residues are part of each CDR3. A D gene is named only where the DNA matches it firmly. Only part of the rows carry a size: once, few, many, or a class if the clone is expanded.

13,TRBJ2-7,TRBD1,many,TRBV3-1,CASSRRTGGEQYF,TGTGCCAGCAGCCGAAGGACAGGGGGCGAGCAGTACTTC
15,TRBJ2-7,TRBD1,many,TRBV5-4,CASSLWDRETGEQYF,TGTGCCAGCAGCTTATGGGACAGGGAAACGGGCGAGCAGTACTTC
18,TRBJ1-1,TRBD1,few,TRBV12-3/TRBV12-4,CASSLFPTGTGQNTEAFF,TGTGCCAGCAGTTTATTCCCGACCGGGACAGGCCAGAACACTGAAGCTTTCTTT
15,TRBJ2-1,TRBD2,many,TRBV5-1,CASSFGDYVDNEQFF,TGCGCCAGCAGCTTTGGGGACTACGTAGACAATGAGCAGTTCTTC
16,TRBJ1-4,TRBD1,-,TRBV7-2,CASSPGGQGAGEKLFF,TGTGCCAGCAGCCCGGGGGGACAGGGGGCAGGCGAAAAACTGTTTTTT
16,TRBJ2-7,-,few,TRBV7-9,CASSWLSPGQSYEQYF,TGTGCCAGCAGCTGGCTTAGCCCTGGACAGAGCTACGAGCAGTACTTC
11,TRBJ1-1,-,-,TRBV6-5,CASSYRRMAFF,TGTGCCAGCAGTTACCGACGGATGGCTTTCTTT
12,TRBJ2-7,-,many,TRBV18,CASSQQPYEQYF,TGTGCCAGCTCACAGCAACCCTACGAGCAGTACTTC
19,TRBJ1-6,TRBD1,-,TRBV7-3,CASSLTLPGQGFSNSPLHF,TGTGCCAGCAGCCTCACATTACCTGGACAGGGGTTTAGCAATTCACCCCTCCACTTT
15,TRBJ2-2,-,-,TRBV30,CAWSVPVGVRRELFF,TGTGCCTGGAGTGTACCTGTGGGGGTCCGCCGGGAGCTGTTTTTT
16,TRBJ2-2,-,-,TRBV4-3,CASSLRTVGNTGELFF,TGCGCCAGCAGCCTTCGGACGGTGGGGAACACCGGGGAGCTGTTTTTT
15,TRBJ2-7,-,-,TRBV10-3,CAISEEAGGFYEQYF,TGTGCCATCAGTGAGGAAGCAGGCGGGTTCTACGAGCAGTACTTC
16,TRBJ2-2,TRBD1,-,TRBV6-1,CASSGDRGRSTGELFF,TGTGCCAGCAGTGGTGACAGGGGGCGCAGCACCGGGGAGCTGTTTTTT
16,TRBJ2-4,-,many,TRBV4-3,CASSHSRESSRNIQYF,TGCGCCAGCAGCCATTCACGTGAGAGCTCCCGGAACATTCAGTACTTC
15,TRBJ1-6,TRBD1,few,TRBV5-1,CASSLDGQGNSPLHF,TGCGCCAGCAGCTTGGACGGACAGGGAAATTCACCCCTCCACTTT
13,TRBJ2-7,-,few,TRBV20-1,CSARDRALYEQYF,TGCAGTGCTAGGGACAGAGCCCTCTACGAGCAGTACTTC
19,TRBJ1-1,-,few,TRBV7-3,CASSLYAHTIRGENTEAFF,TGTGCCAGCAGCTTATACGCTCATACAATCAGGGGCGAGAACACTGAAGCTTTCTTT
17,TRBJ2-1,TRBD2,few,TRBV24-1,CATSDSRGLADLNEQFF,TGTGCCACCAGTGATTCGCGGGGACTAGCCGATCTCAATGAGCAGTTCTTC
13,TRBJ1-1,TRBD1,-,TRBV5-1,CASSYDRGLEAFF,TGCGCCAGCAGCTATGACAGGGGGCTTGAAGCTTTCTTT
15,TRBJ1-1,-,-,TRBV5-1,CASTIDSPRNTEAFF,TGCGCCAGTACAATAGACTCCCCCCGGAACACTGAAGCTTTCTTT
15,TRBJ2-7,-,-,TRBV3-1,CASSLRLTHSYEQYF,TGTGCCAGCAGCCTGAGGCTCACCCACTCCTACGAGCAGTACTTC
15,TRBJ2-1,TRBD2,-,TRBV6-2/TRBV6-3,CASSYLAGGYNEQFF,TGTGCCAGCAGTTATCTAGCGGGAGGGTACAATGAGCAGTTCTTC
14,TRBJ1-1,-,-,TRBV12-5,CASGSPAANTEAFF,TGTGCTAGTGGCTCCCCGGCAGCAAACACTGAAGCTTTCTTT
14,TRBJ2-5,-,-,TRBV3-1,CASSPRTVRETQYF,TGTGCCAGCAGCCCTCGGACCGTACGAGAGACCCAGTACTTC
14,TRBJ2-1,TRBD2,-,TRBV6-2/TRBV6-3,CASRVLAAYNEQFF,TGTGCCAGCAGAGTCCTAGCGGCCTACAATGAGCAGTTCTTC
14,TRBJ2-5,-,few,TRBV7-2,CASILTPPQETQYF,TGTGCCAGCATCCTCACCCCACCCCAGGAGACCCAGTACTTC
15,TRBJ2-5,TRBD2,-,TRBV12-3/TRBV12-4,CASSLLLAGAETQYF,TGTGCCAGCAGTTTGCTCCTAGCGGGGGCAGAGACCCAGTACTTC
16,TRBJ2-1,TRBD2,-,TRBV5-4,CASSLLGLAGLNEQFF,TGTGCCAGCAGCCTCCTAGGACTAGCGGGGTTAAATGAGCAGTTCTTC
17,TRBJ2-7,TRBD2,-,TRBV3-1,CASSQVTRLAGDYEQYF,TGTGCCAGCAGCCAAGTCACTAGGCTAGCGGGGGACTACGAGCAGTACTTC
18,TRBJ2-3,TRBD2,-,TRBV5-1,CASSLASGGPSITDTQYF,TGCGCCAGCAGCTTGGCCAGCGGGGGGCCATCTATCACAGATACGCAGTATTTT
17,TRBJ2-2,-,-,TRBV4-3,CASSQLRGYRAPGELFF,TGCGCCAGCAGCCAACTTCGGGGGTACAGGGCGCCCGGGGAGCTGTTTTTT
15,TRBJ2-7,TRBD2,-,TRBV30,CAWMPRRSGSNKQYF,TGTGCCTGGATGCCTCGCCGGAGCGGGAGTAATAAGCAGTACTTC
14,TRBJ2-5,TRBD2,-,TRBV12-5,CASASGAGEETQYF,TGTGCTAGTGCCAGCGGGGCCGGAGAGGAGACCCAGTACTTC
15,TRBJ2-1,TRBD2,many,TRBV11-2,CASSSTSGAYNEQFF,TGTGCCAGCAGCTCAACTAGCGGAGCCTACAATGAGCAGTTCTTC
16,TRBJ2-1,-,-,TRBV12-3/TRBV12-4,CASREGVSGWYNEQFF,TGTGCCAGCCGCGAGGGGGTTAGCGGGTGGTACAATGAGCAGTTCTTC
15,TRBJ2-1,TRBD2,few,TRBV12-3/TRBV12-4,CASSPHGLATNEQFF,TGTGCCAGCAGTCCCCATGGACTAGCGACTAATGAGCAGTTCTTC
16,TRBJ1-3,-,many,TRBV28,CASSFDPASSGNTIYF,TGTGCCAGCAGTTTTGACCCGGCGAGCTCTGGAAACACCATATATTTT
18,TRBJ1-2,-,-,TRBV7-2,CASSLALEAGGANYGYTF,TGTGCCAGCAGCTTAGCGCTAGAAGCGGGGGGAGCTAACTATGGCTACACCTTC
15,TRBJ1-3,-,few,TRBV19,CASSEPPGHRNTIYF,TGTGCCAGTAGCGAGCCTCCGGGACACCGAAACACCATATATTTT
16,TRBJ1-2,TRBD1,-,TRBV6-5,CASSLTRDSGDYGYTF,TGTGCCAGCAGTTTAACACGGGACAGTGGTGACTATGGCTACACCTTC
15,TRBJ2-7,TRBD1,few,TRBV7-9,CASSAWTGGLYEQYF,TGTGCCAGCAGCGCGTGGACAGGGGGTCTTTACGAGCAGTACTTC